This T cell receptor beta chain was sequenced during a study of technical replicates of blood from a handful of donors. Measured with immunoSEQ multiplex PCR; TCRdb has only the in-frame clones, and not every one. The table shows over 80,000 clones, with about 95% occurring only once. Germline V gene sequence: CDR1 SQVTM, CDR2 ANQGSEA. With 1 base clipped from V and 0 bases from J, the junction kept 2 bases outside the gene matches. The CDR3 extends over 15 amino acids. V is TRBV29-1 and J is TRBJ2-1; 8 bases map to TRBD1. The receptor was isolated from a human donor in good health. Material: T cells isolated from PBMCs. Here the CDR3 DNA reads TGCAGCGTTGAAGGAGACAGGGGCTCCTACAATGAGCAGTTCTTC. Residues: CSVEGDRGSYNEQFF.